This note documents a single T cell receptor (beta chain) sequence. This record comes from a study of control samples from healthy donors and cancer patients. Germline V gives CDR1 SGDLS, CDR2 YYNGEE. With 4 bases removed from V and 2 bases from J, the gap between germline ends came to 7 bases. CDR3 length: 14 amino acids. The assay was immunoSEQ multiplex PCR, and TCRdb's table has in-frame clones only and misses some. The sample carries roughly 370,000 clones, around 90% recorded once. Sequencing input: PBMCs. The TCR was taken from a man between 40 and 49 years old with head and neck cancer. The chain combines TRBV9 with TRBJ2-6; maybe TRBD2 (5 bases). The CDR3 nucleotides are TGTGCCAGCAGCAGGGAGACTGGGGCCAACGTCCTGACTTTC. Translating gives CASSRETGANVLTF.